The rows below give T cell receptor beta chains drawn from one sample of a study of T-cell reconstitution after alpha-beta-depleted transplantation in children. TCRdb reanalysed the PCR reads using MiXCR and keeps one entry per CDR3 protein. The sample includes about 600,000 distinct CDR3 sequences, about 11% of them seen just once. The input for sequencing was PBMCs from the stem cell graft donor, taken from the stem cell graft. The receptors were gathered from a human donor who donated a stem cell graft to a child with acute myeloid leukemia. The CDR3 runs from the conserved cysteine through the conserved F or W. D genes are given only for firm matches. Clone sizes are given selectively: once, few, many, or a class where the clone is expanded.

J	V	D	size	CDR3	DNA
TRBJ2-7	TRBV6-2/TRBV6-3	NA	few	CASRPPGGNPHEQYF	TGTGCCAGCAGGCCTCCCGGAGGGAACCCCCACGAGCAGTACTTC
TRBJ2-5	TRBV9	NA	many	CASSVAVAVGETQYF	TGTGCCAGCAGCGTAGCAGTAGCGGTTGGAGAGACCCAGTACTTC
TRBJ2-5	TRBV18	NA	NA	CASSPLVFTGIQETQYF	TGTGCCAGCTCACCTCTCGTCTTTACAGGGATACAAGAGACCCAGTACTTC
TRBJ2-7	TRBV21-1	NA	many	CASSKERRSDYEQYF	TGTGCCAGCAGCAAGGAACGGAGGTCCGACTACGAGCAGTACTTC
TRBJ2-1	TRBV5-5	TRBD2	NA	CASSLGRLAGHNEQFF	TGTGCCAGCAGCTTGGGACGTCTAGCGGGACACAATGAGCAGTTCTTC
TRBJ2-7	TRBV12-3/TRBV12-4	NA	few	CASSLRVVSYEQYF	TGTGCCAGCAGTTTACGGGTAGTCTCCTACGAGCAGTACTTC
TRBJ2-5	TRBV6-5	TRBD2	few	CASSYGRGSGREETQYF	TGTGCCAGCAGTTACGGACGAGGGAGCGGGAGGGAAGAGACCCAGTACTTC
TRBJ2-5	TRBV28	TRBD2	NA	CASSFLAGGSPQETQYF	TGTGCCAGCAGTTTTCTAGCGGGAGGCAGCCCCCAAGAGACCCAGTACTTC
TRBJ2-2	TRBV29-1	TRBD1	many	CSVSTGGTGELFF	TGCAGCGTTTCCACAGGGGGCACCGGGGAGCTGTTTTTT
TRBJ2-2	TRBV4-2	NA	NA	CASSLERYTGELFF	TGTGCCAGCAGCCTTGAGCGGTACACCGGGGAGCTGTTTTTT
TRBJ2-7	TRBV28	TRBD1	many	CASSDRGKEQYF	TGTGCCAGCAGCGACAGGGGGAAAGAGCAGTACTTC
TRBJ1-2	TRBV28	NA	NA	CASTRETNYGYTF	TGTGCCAGCACACGAGAGACTAACTATGGCTACACCTTC
TRBJ2-7	TRBV5-1	NA	NA	CASSLDVGPINEQYF	TGCGCCAGCAGCTTGGACGTGGGGCCAATAAACGAGCAGTACTTC
TRBJ2-3	TRBV14	NA	few	CASSQPTPSSYTDTQYF	TGTGCCAGCAGCCAACCCACGCCTAGCAGCTACACAGATACGCAGTATTTT
TRBJ2-3	TRBV24-1	TRBD2	NA	CATSGGLAGAGTQYF	TGTGCCACCAGTGGGGGACTAGCGGGAGCGGGTACGCAGTATTTT
TRBJ2-7	TRBV6-5	TRBD2	NA	CASSYAPGTSGSYEQYF	TGTGCCAGCAGTTACGCTCCCGGGACTAGCGGCTCCTACGAGCAGTACTTC
TRBJ2-1	TRBV12-3/TRBV12-4	NA	NA	CASSTRYGASNEQFF	TGTGCCAGCAGTACTAGATACGGGGCCAGCAATGAGCAGTTCTTC
TRBJ2-7	TRBV5-5	NA	NA	CASSLGTTGNEQYF	TGTGCCAGCAGCTTGGGAACTACAGGGAACGAGCAGTACTTC
TRBJ2-7	TRBV7-2	NA	few	CASSSPAGSYEQYF	TGTGCCAGCAGCTCGCCAGCAGGGTCCTACGAGCAGTACTTC